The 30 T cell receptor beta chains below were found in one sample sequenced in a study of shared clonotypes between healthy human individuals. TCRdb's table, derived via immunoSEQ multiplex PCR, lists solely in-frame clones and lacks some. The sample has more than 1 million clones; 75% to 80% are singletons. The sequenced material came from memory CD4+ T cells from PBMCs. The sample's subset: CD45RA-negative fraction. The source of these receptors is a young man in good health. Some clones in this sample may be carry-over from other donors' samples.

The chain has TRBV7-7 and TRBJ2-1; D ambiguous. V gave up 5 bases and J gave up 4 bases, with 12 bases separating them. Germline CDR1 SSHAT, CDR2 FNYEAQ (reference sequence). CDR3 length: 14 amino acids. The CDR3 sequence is CASSPILGYNEQFF. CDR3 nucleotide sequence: TGTGCCAGCAGCCCGATACTTGGGTACAATGAGCAGTTCTTC.

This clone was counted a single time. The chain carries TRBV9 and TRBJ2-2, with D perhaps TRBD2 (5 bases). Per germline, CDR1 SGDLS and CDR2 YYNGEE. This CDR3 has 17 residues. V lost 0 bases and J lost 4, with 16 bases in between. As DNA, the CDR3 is TGTGCCAGCAGCGTAGCTTCCGGGGTAGGTGGCACCGGGGAGCTGTTTTTT. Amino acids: CASSVASGVGGTGELFF.

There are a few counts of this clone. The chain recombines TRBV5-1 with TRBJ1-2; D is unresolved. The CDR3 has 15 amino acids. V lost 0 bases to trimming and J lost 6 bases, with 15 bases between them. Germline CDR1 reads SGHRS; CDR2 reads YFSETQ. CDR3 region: CASSLDVAGSDGYTF. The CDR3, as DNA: TGCGCCAGCAGCTTGGATGTGGCGGGGAGCGATGGCTACACCTTC.

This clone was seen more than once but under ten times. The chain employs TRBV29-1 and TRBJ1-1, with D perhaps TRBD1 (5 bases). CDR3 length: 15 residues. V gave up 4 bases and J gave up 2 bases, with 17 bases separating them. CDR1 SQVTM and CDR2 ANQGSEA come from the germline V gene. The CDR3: CSVARARQLNTEAFF. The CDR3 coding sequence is TGCAGCGTTGCCAGGGCAAGACAATTAAACACTGAAGCTTTCTTT.

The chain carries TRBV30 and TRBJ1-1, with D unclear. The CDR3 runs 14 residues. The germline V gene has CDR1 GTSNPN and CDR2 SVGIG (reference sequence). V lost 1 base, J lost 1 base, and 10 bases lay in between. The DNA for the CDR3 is TGTGCCTGGAGTGCAATGGGAGGGAACACTGAAGCTTTCTTT. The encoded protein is CAWSAMGGNTEAFF.

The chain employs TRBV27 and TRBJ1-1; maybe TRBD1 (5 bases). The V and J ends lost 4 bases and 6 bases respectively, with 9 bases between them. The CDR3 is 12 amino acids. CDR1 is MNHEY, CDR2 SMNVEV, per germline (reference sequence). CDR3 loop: CASSYPGAEAFF. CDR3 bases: TGTGCCAGCAGTTACCCGGGGGCTGAAGCTTTCTTT.

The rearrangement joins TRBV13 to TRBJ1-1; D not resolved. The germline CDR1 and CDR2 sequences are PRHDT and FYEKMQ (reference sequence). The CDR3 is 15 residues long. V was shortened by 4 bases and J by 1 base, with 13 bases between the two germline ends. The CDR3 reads CASSSYSKWNTEAFF. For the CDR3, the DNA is TGTGCCAGCAGCTCGTACAGCAAGTGGAACACTGAAGCTTTCTTT.

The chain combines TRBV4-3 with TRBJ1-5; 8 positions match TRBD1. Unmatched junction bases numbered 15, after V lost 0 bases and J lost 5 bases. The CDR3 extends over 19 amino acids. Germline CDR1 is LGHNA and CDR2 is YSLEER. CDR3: CASSQEEGADRANDQPQHF. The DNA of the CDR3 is TGCGCCAGCAGCCAAGAAGAAGGTGCGGACAGGGCTAATGATCAGCCCCAGCATTTT.

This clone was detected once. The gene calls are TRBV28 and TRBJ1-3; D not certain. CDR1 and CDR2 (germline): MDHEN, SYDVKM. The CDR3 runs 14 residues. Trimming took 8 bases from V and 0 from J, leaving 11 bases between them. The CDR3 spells CASRKDSSGNTIYF. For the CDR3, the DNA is TGTGCCAGCCGTAAGGATAGCTCTGGAAACACCATATATTTT.

CDR3 amino acids: CASSLGSGRVGEQFF. The CDR3 bases are TGTGCCAGCAGCTTAGGTAGCGGGAGGGTAGGTGAGCAGTTCTTC. The chain is built from TRBV7-2 and TRBJ2-1; 11 bases match TRBD2. J was trimmed by 9 bases and V by 1 base; bases with no gene match: 5. This CDR3 has 15 residues. CDR1 and CDR2 from the germline V gene are SGHTA and FQGNSA.

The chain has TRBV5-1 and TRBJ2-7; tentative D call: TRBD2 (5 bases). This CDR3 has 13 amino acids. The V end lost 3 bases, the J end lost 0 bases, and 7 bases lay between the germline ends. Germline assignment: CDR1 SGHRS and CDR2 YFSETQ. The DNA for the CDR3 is TGCGCCAGCAGCTCAGGACTCTCCTACGAGCAGTACTTC. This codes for CASSSGLSYEQYF.

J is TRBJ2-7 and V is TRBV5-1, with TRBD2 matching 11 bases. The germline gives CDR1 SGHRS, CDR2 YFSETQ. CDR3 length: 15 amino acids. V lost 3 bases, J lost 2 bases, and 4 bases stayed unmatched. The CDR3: CASSSGLAEPYEQYF. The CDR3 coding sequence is TGCGCCAGCAGCTCGGGACTAGCGGAACCCTACGAGCAGTACTTC. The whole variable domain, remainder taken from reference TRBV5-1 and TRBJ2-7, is KAGVTQTPRYLIKTRGQQVTLSCSPISGHRSVSWYQQTPGQGLQFLFEYFSETQRNKGNFPGRFSGRQFSNSRSEMNVSTLELGDSALYLCASSSGLAEPYEQYFGPGTRLTVT.

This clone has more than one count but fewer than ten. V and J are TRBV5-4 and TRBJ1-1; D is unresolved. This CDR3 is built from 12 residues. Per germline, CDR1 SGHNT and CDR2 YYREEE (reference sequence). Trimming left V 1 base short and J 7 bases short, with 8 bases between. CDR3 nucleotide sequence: TGTGCCAGCAGCTTGATTCGGGATGAAGCTTTCTTT. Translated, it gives CASSLIRDEAFF.

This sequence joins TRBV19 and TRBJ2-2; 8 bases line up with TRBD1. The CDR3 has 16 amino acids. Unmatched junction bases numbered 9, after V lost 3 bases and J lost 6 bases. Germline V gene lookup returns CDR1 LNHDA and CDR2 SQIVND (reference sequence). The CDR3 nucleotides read TGTGCCAGTAGTATTTCACGACAGGGGTGGGCCGGGGAGCTGTTTTTT. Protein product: CASSISRQGWAGELFF.

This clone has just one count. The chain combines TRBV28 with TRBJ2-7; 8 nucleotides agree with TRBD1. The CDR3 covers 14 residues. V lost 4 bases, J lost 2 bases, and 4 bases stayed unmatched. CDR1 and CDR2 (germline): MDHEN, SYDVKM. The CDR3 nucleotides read TGTGCCAGCAGTTCGGGACAGGTCCCCTACGAGCAGTACTTC. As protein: CASSSGQVPYEQYF.

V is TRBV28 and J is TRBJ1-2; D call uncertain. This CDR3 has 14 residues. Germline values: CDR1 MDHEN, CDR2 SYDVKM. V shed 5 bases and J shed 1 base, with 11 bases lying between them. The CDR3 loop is CASSPRIRNYGYTF. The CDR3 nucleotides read TGTGCCAGCAGTCCCCGTATCCGTAACTATGGCTACACCTTC.

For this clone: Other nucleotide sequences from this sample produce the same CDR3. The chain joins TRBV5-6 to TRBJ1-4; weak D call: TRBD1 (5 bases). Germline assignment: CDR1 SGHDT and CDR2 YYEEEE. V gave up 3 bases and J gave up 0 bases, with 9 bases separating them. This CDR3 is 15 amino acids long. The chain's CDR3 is CASSSTGATNEKLFF. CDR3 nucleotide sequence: TGTGCCAGCAGCTCCACAGGTGCAACTAATGAAAAACTGTTTTTT.

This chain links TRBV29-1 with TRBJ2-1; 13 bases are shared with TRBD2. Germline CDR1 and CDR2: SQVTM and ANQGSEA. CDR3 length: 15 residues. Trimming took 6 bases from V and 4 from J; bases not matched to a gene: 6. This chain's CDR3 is CSVTGTSGTYNEQFF. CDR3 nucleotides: TGCAGCGTGACCGGGACTAGCGGGACATACAATGAGCAGTTCTTC.

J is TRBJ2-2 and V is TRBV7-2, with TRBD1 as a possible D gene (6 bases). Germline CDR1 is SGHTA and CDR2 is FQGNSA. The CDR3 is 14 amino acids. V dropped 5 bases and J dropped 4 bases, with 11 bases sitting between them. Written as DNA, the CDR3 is TGTGCCAGCAGCACAGGGTTAGGCACCGGGGAGCTGTTTTTT. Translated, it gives CASSTGLGTGELFF.

The chain's CDR3 is CASSFGSNEQFF. The CDR3 DNA reads TGTGCCAGCAGTTTTGGGAGCAATGAGCAGTTCTTC. The V call is TRBV2, the J call TRBJ2-1; weak D call: TRBD2 (5 bases). V was pared by 5 bases and J by 6 bases, with 8 bases between. The length of the CDR3 is 12 residues. The germline V gene has CDR1 SNHLY and CDR2 FYNNEI. Together with reference TRBV2 and TRBJ2-1, the CDR3 gives the full variable domain: EPEVTQTPSHQVTQMGQEVILRCVPISNHLYFYWYRQILGQKVEFLVSFYNNEISEKSEIFDDQFSVERPDGSNFTLKIRSTKLEDSAMYFCASSFGSNEQFFGPGTRLTVL.

In DNA, the CDR3 is TGTGCCAGCATTTCTCTACGAAGGATGTATGGCTACACCTTC. This translates into CASISLRRMYGYTF. The gene calls are TRBV28 and TRBJ1-2; no clear D. The CDR3 is 14 amino acids. The V end was cut by 7 bases, the J end by 5 bases, with 17 bases between. CDR1 is MDHEN, CDR2 SYDVKM, per germline.

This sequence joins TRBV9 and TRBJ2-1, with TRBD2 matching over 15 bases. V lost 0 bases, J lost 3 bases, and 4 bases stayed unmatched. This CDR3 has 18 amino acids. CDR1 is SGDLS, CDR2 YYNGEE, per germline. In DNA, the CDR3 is TGTGCCAGCAGCGTAGGGACTAGCGGGAGGGCTCTCTACAATGAGCAGTTCTTC. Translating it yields CASSVGTSGRALYNEQFF.

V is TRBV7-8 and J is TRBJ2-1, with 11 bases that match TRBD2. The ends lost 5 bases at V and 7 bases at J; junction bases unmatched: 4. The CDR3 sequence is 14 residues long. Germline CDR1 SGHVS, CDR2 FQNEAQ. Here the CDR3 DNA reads TGTGCCAGCAGCCGGTCTAGCGGGAGGAATGAGCAGTTCTTC. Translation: CASSRSSGRNEQFF.

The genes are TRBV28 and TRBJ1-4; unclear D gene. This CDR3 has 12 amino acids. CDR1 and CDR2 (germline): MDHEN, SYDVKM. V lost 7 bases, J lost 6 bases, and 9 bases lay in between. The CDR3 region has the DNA TGTGCCAGCACCCTGGGGTATGAAAAACTGTTTTTT. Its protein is CASTLGYEKLFF.

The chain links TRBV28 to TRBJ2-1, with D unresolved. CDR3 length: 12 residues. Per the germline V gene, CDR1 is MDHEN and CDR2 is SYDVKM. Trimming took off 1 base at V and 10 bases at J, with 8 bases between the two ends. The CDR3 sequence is CASSLSGWEQFF. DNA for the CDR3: TGTGCCAGCAGTTTATCTGGCTGGGAGCAGTTCTTC.

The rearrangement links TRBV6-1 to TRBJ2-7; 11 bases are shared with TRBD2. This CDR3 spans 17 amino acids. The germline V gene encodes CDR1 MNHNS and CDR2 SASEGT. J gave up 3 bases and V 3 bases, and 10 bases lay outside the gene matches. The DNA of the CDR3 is TGTGCCAGCAGTGACGTGACTAGCGGGACCCTCTACTACGAGCAGTACTTC. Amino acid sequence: CASSDVTSGTLYYEQYF.

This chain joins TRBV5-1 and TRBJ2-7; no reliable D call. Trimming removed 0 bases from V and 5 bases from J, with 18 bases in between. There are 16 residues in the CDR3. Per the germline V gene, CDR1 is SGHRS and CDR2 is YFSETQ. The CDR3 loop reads CASSLDPGLKGNEQYF. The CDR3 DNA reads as TGCGCCAGCAGCTTGGATCCGGGCCTCAAGGGAAACGAGCAGTACTTC.

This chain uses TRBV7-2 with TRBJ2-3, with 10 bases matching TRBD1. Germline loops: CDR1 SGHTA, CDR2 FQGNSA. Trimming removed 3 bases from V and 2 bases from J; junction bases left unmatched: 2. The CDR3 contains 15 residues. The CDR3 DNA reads TGTGCCAGCAGCTTGGGACAGGGGATCACAGATACGCAGTATTTT. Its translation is CASSLGQGITDTQYF.

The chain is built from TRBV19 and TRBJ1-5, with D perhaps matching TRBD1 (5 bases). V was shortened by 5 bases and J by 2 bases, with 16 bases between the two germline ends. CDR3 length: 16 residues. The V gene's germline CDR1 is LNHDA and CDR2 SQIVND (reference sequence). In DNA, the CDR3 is TGTGCCAGTAGTCCCTCCGGGACCCTTGGCAATCAGCCCCAGCATTTT. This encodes CASSPSGTLGNQPQHF.

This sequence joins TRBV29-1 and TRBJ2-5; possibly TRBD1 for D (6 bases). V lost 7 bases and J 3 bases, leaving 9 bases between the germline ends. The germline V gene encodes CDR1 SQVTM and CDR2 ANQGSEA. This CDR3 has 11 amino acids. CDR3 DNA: TGCAGCGCCCGGACAGAAGAGACCCAGTACTTC. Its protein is CSARTEETQYF.